This TCR beta chain was profiled in a study of OX40 agonist ivuxolimab in advanced cancers. Overall study context: Those treated in dose escalation had hepatocellular carcinoma, melanoma, renal cell cancer or head and neck cancer. Of mixed ages from about 23 to 79 and averaging 60 years, the group was approximately 80% male.

General study results and limits: Circulating CD4+ and CD8+ T cells showed clonal expansion by week 6 at 0.1 to 3.0 mg/kg.

The CDR3 covers 15 residues. Deletions cut 7 bases from V and 0 bases from J, with 13 bases between. CDR1 is LNHDA and CDR2 is SQIVND in the germline V gene (reference sequence). Autoimmune disease history or systemic immunosuppression was exclusionary. With respect to this clone: Its matching antigen is unknown.

Measured with immunoSEQ multiplex PCR; TCRdb has only the in-frame clones, and not every one. The sample consists of around 40,000 clones, approximately 86% of them appearing once. The J gene is TRBJ2-1, the V gene TRBV19; tentatively, D is TRBD1 (5 bases). The sample consisted of CD4+ or CD8+ T cells sorted from blood, taken in a trial of the OX40 agonist ivuxolimab. The receptor was derived from an adult with an advanced solid tumor such as melanoma, head and neck, liver or kidney cancer. CDR3 sequence: CASTPTVSSYNEQFF. The CDR3 DNA follows: TGTGCCAGTACCCCGACAGTAAGCTCCTACAATGAGCAGTTCTTC.